Included here is one T cell receptor (beta chain) sequence, with context. Germline V gives CDR1 MGHRA, CDR2 YSYEKL. This CDR3 has 15 amino acids. Trimming stripped 0 bases from V and 5 bases from J, with 11 bases between. Stated treatment: oral pan-JAK inhibitor, 5-10 mg twice daily. Lesional scalp punch biopsies and peripheral blood came from alopecia areata patients. The data were taken from a study of CD8+ T cells in alopecia areata. As for the study in general: Treated patients were given 5 to 10 mg oral tofacitinib twice daily.

RNA was extracted and reverse transcribed into cDNA as the sequencing template. Sequenced by immunoSEQ multiplex PCR; TCRdb stores in-frame clones only, minus some. The sample contains around 190,000 clones, 45% to 65% of which appear only once. This receptor was identified in a human donor with alopecia areata. Specimen: CD4+ T cells sorted from blood, collected at week 4, from a patient treated with tofacitinib. The chain is built from TRBV4-1 and TRBJ2-4; D could derive from TRBD1 or TRBD2 (5 bases each). CDR3 DNA sequence: TGCGCCAGCAGCCAAGATCTCGGGACCCAAAACATTCAGTACTTC. Protein sequence: CASSQDLGTQNIQYF.